This T cell receptor (beta chain) was found in a study of regulatory T cells in long-lasting Graves disease. Time point denoted: newly diagnosed GD, antithyroid drugs for less than 3 months. Extracted RNA from PBMCs served as the source of the TCR library. This clonotype is a singleton in its sample. Researchers made TCR beta libraries by using iRepertoire HTBI primers and running Arm-PCR on CDR3 regions. Each CDR3 protein is one row after TCRdb ran MiXCR on the multiplex PCR reads. The sample holds approximately 460,000 distinct CDR3 sequences, about a sixth seen once. The data also belong to a second study, concerning T cells in Graves' hyperthyroidism and ophthalmopathy.

This TCR was recovered from a woman in her 30s with Graves disease. Sequenced material: peripheral blood mononuclear cells (PBMCs), taken at new diagnosis, from a patient treated with antithyroid drugs.

CDR3 nucleotides: TGTGCCAGCAGCGTAGGAGGCGGGAGGGCCATCGAGCAGTACTTC. As protein: CASSVGGGRAIEQYF. The chain combines TRBV9 with TRBJ2-7, with 9 positions matching TRBD2. The CDR3 runs to 15 residues. V lost 0 bases and J lost 6; bases outside the gene matches: 7. The germline gives CDR1 SGDLS, CDR2 YYNGEE.